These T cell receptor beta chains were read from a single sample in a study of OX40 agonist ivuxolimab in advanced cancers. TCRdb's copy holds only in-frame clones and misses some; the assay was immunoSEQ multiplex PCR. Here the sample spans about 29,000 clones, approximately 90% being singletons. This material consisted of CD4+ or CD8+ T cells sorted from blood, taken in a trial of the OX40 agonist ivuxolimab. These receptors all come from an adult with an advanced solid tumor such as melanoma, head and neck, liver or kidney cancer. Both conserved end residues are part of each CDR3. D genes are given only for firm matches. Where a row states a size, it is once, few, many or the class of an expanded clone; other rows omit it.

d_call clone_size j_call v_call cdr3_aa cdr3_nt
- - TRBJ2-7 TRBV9 CASSVGGGTYEQYF TGTGCCAGCAGCGTAGGTGGGGGCACCTACGAGCAGTACTTC
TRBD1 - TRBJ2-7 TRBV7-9 CASSLGTGFLEQQYF TGTGCCAGCAGCTTAGGGACAGGTTTTTTAGAGCAGCAGTACTTC
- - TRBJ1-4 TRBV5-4 CASSFLQGGHEKLFF TGTGCCAGCAGCTTCCTACAGGGAGGGCATGAAAAACTGTTTTTT
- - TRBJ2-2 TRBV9 CASSALEAGELFF TGTGCCAGCAGCGCGTTGGAGGCCGGGGAGCTGTTTTTT
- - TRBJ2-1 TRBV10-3 CAIMAGVDEQFF TGTGCCATCATGGCAGGGGTCGATGAGCAGTTCTTC
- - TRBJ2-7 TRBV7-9 CASSLVEYHEQYF TGTGCCAGCAGCTTAGTCGAGTACCACGAGCAGTACTTC
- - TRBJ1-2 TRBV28 CASSSGQRGYTF TGTGCCAGCAGTTCGGGCCAACGAGGCTACACCTTC
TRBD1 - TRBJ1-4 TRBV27 CASSLTQQGRYGEKLFF TGTGCCAGCAGTTTAACACAACAGGGGCGCTATGGTGAAAAACTGTTTTTT
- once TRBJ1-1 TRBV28 CASSFSATEAFF TGTGCCAGCAGTTTCTCAGCCACTGAAGCTTTCTTT
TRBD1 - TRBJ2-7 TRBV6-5 CASSYSGQGYYEQYF TGTGCCAGCAGTTACTCGGGACAGGGATACTACGAGCAGTACTTC
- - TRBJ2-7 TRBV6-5 CASSPFILSGDEQYF TGTGCCAGCAGTCCCTTCATTTTGAGCGGCGACGAGCAGTACTTC
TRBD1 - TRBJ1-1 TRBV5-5 CASSDRGLSLMNTEAFF TGTGCCAGCAGCGACAGGGGGCTCTCCCTCATGAACACTGAAGCTTTCTTT
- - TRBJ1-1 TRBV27 CASSSSQGGDTEAFF TGTGCCAGCAGTTCGTCCCAGGGCGGAGACACTGAAGCTTTCTTT
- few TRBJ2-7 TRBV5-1 CASSPVMGQSYEQYF TGCGCCAGCAGCCCCGTAATGGGGCAGAGCTACGAGCAGTACTTC
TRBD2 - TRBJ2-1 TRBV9 CASSVLAGEDEQFF TGTGCCAGCAGCGTACTAGCGGGAGAGGATGAGCAGTTCTTC
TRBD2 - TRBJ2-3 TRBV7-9 CASSLVLAGILTDTQYF TGTGCCAGCAGCTTAGTCCTAGCGGGGATCCTCACAGATACGCAGTATTTT
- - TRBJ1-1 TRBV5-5 CASSTGRVNTEAFF TGTGCCAGCAGCACGGGACGGGTGAACACTGAAGCTTTCTTT
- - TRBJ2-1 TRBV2 CASSEWATEQFF TGTGCCAGCAGTGAGTGGGCGACTGAGCAGTTCTTC
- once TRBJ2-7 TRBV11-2 CASSLDPTSEQYF TGTGCCAGCAGCTTAGACCCTACGAGCGAGCAGTACTTC
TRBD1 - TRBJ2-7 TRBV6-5 CASSTGTAYEQYF TGTGCCAGCAGTACCGGGACAGCTTACGAGCAGTACTTC
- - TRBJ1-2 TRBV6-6 CASSYSDSPYGYTF TGTGCCAGCAGTTACTCCGACAGCCCCTATGGCTACACCTTC
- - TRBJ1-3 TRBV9 CASSVSSQPGNTIYF TGTGCCAGCAGCGTATCGAGCCAACCTGGAAACACCATATATTTT
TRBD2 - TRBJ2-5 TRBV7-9 CASSYGTSGGETQYF TGTGCCAGCAGCTACGGGACTAGCGGGGGGGAGACCCAGTACTTC
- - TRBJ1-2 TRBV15 CATSSRGNGYTF TGTGCCACCAGCAGCAGAGGGAATGGCTACACCTTC
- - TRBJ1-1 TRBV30 CAWGYEEAFF TGTGCCTGGGGTTACGAGGAAGCTTTCTTT
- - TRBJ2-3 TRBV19 CASSIEDRIGDRQYF TGTGCCAGTAGTATCGAAGACCGTATTGGGGATAGGCAGTATTTT
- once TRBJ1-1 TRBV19 CASEGRVNVNTEAFF TGTGCCAGTGAGGGCCGGGTAAATGTGAACACTGAAGCTTTCTTT
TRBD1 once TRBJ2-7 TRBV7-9 CASSLAGQYSYEQYF TGTGCCAGCAGCTTAGCGGGACAGTACTCCTACGAGCAGTACTTC
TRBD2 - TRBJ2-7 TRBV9 CASSVGLAGYEQYF TGTGCCAGCAGCGTAGGCCTAGCGGGGTACGAGCAGTACTTC